This TCR beta chain was sequenced during a study of T cell clonotyping in hematopoietic cell transplantation. With 2 bases removed from V and 7 bases from J, the gap between germline ends came to 18 bases. Germline V lookup: CDR1 SGHTA, CDR2 FQGNSA. This CDR3 region has 16 residues. The table came from immunoSEQ multiplex PCR; TCRdb's copy has only in-frame clones and leaves some out. This table has 7,000 or so clones, approximately 90% appearing once. Samples: about 28 days before transplant, then days 30, 100 and 180 after. This TCR derives from a male patient in his 50s who had an allogeneic stem cell transplant from a related donor, so the T cells may come from the graft donor. Some clones in this sample may be carry-over from other donors' samples. The chain employs TRBV7-2 and TRBJ2-1; D is uncertain. The sample in question was PBMCs, obtained 100 days after allogeneic stem cell transplant. The DNA of the CDR3 is TGTGCCAGCAGCTTAAAAAAACTGGGCTTGGGGAATGAGCAGTTCTTC. It yields the protein CASSLKKLGLGNEQFF.